This TCR beta chain was obtained from a study of cytomegalovirus exposure and HLA in healthy donors. The donors, nominally healthy at sampling, likely had unrecorded immune exposures. PCR amplification relied on 60 Vbeta primers (plus 13 Jbeta primers). Clones were read by immunoSEQ multiplex PCR, and TCRdb kept only the in-frame ones, dropping some. The sample records approximately 110,000 clones, roughly 13% being singletons. Germline CDR1 reads MGHRA; CDR2 reads YSYEKL. This CDR3 has 17 amino acids. The junction had 3 bases not matched to a gene; V was cut back by 1 base and J by 0 bases. The gene calls are TRBV4-1 and TRBJ1-5; 10 bases map to TRBD1. Source material: PBMCs. The origin of this receptor is a man aged 35-49 years in good health and CMV-seropositive. The CDR3 region is CASSQGQGAYSNQPQHF. The CDR3 DNA is TGCGCCAGCAGCCAAGGACAGGGGGCTTATAGCAATCAGCCCCAGCATTTT.